The 9 T cell receptor beta chains below all came from one sample that was sequenced in a study of tumor-infiltrating lymphocytes in primary liver carcinoma. Making TCR beta cDNA involved 400 to 600 ng total RNA and a constant-region primer. Investigators got TCR beta libraries out of three nested multiplex PCR rounds, done with slightly modified ARM-PCR. TRBV1-TRBV30 forward primers paired with a C-beta reverse primer were used in the first two PCR rounds, which ran approximately 10 cycles each. TCRdb redid the calling of the multiplex PCR reads with MiXCR, one entry per CDR3 protein. The data hold tens of thousands of distinct CDR3 sequences, with 60% to 75% observed a single time. It was from roughly 20-30 mg of unsorted bulk tissue that RNA and DNA were co-extracted. Sequencing used liver tumor tissue from sampling region 3. As for subset: tumor region T3, left-lateral pole. The receptors here all came from a man in his forties with primary liver carcinoma and hepatitis B virus infection.

The J gene is TRBJ2-1, the V gene TRBV21-1; the table's D call, TRBD2, was not checked against the DNA. TRBV21-1 is a known pseudogene. CDR3 length: 15 residues. The CDR3: CTSSKEAGGSNEQFF. CDR3 sequence (DNA): TGTACCAGCAGCAAAGAGGCTGGAGGTAGCAATGAGCAGTTCTTC.

With respect to this clonotype: At one end the junction does not follow the germline gene, possibly because of a read error. This chain connects TRBV7-8 to TRBJ1-2; 8 nucleotides agree with TRBD1. Germline assignment: CDR1 SGHVS and CDR2 FQNEAQ. CDR3 length equals 15 residues. The CDR3 region is CDSNWRTGNHYGYTF. CDR3 nucleotides: TGTGACAGCAACTGGCGGACAGGGAACCACTATGGTTACACCTTC. Based on the CDR3 plus reference TRBV7-8 and TRBJ1-2, the full variable domain is GAGVSQSPRYKVAKRGQDVALRCDPISGHVSLFWYQQALGQGPEFLTYFQNEAQLDKSGLPSDRFFAERPEGSVSTLKIQRTQQEDSAVYLCDSNWRTGNHYGYTFGSGTRLTVV.

About this clonotype: This CDR3 fails to terminate in the conserved phenylalanine or tryptophan, so it likely reflects a read error. The chain couples TRBV30 to TRBJ1-5; maybe TRBD1 (5 bases). The CDR3 spans 12 residues. V lost 5 bases to trimming and J lost 2 bases, with 7 bases between them. Germline loops: CDR1 GTSNPN, CDR2 SVGIG (reference sequence). CDR3 loop: CAWGGGNQPQHY. In nucleotides, the CDR3 is TGTGCCTGGGGAGGGGGCAATCAGCCCCAGCATTAC.

This clonotype was found once. This clone may be a read error of a much larger clone one base away. This chain links TRBV2 with TRBJ2-3; perhaps D is TRBD1 or TRBD2 (7 bases each). The CDR3 consists of 14 residues. The germline V gene has CDR1 SNHLY and CDR2 FYNNEI. The CDR3 DNA follows: TGTGCCAGCGCGGCCGACAGGGCGGGAGATATGCAGTATTTT. This translates into CASAADRAGDMQYF.

A single count supports this clonotype. The genes are TRBV10-3 and TRBJ2-2; 8 bases are shared with TRBD1. The CDR3 has 14 residues. Trimming at V came to 5 bases and at J to 7 bases, leaving 6 bases not matched to a gene. Per germline, CDR1 ENHRY and CDR2 SYGVKD. Here the CDR3 DNA reads TGTGCCATCAGTATACAGGGGGGCCACGGGGAGCTGTTTTTT. Translated: CAISIQGGHGELFF.

Comment on this clonotype: A read error may account for a junction end that differs from germline. The V call is TRBV6-5, the J call TRBJ2-5, with D perhaps TRBD1 or TRBD2 (5 bases each). Germline V lookup: CDR1 MNHEY, CDR2 SVGAGI. The CDR3 covers 14 residues. The CDR3 DNA sequence: TGTGCCAGCAGTTACGGGACCTATCAAGAGACCCAGCACTTC. It codes for CASSYGTYQETQHF.

As concerns this clonotype: This may come from a read error, since a much larger clone is one base off. V gene TRBV28 combines with J gene TRBJ2-7, with 10 bases identical to TRBD1. The length of the CDR3 is 16 residues. Trimming took 6 bases from V and 7 from J; bases not matched to a gene: 15. Germline V CDR1 and CDR2: MDHEN, SYDVKM. The CDR3 sequence is CASSSGAGTGEEEQYF. Here the CDR3 DNA reads TGTGCCAGCAGCTCCGGTGCCGGGACAGGGGAGGAGGAGCAGTACTTC.

V is TRBV11-2 and J is TRBJ2-1; D remains ambiguous. Germline V gene lookup returns CDR1 SGHAT and CDR2 FQNNGV. The CDR3 has 12 amino acids. Between the trimmed V and J ends, which lost 8 bases and 6 bases, there was a span of 11 bases. For the CDR3, the DNA is TGTGCCAGCGGCCCTAGAATCAATGAGCAGTTCTTC. This encodes CASGPRINEQFF.

To note about this clonotype: The junction differs from germline at one of its ends, possibly a read error. The rearrangement uses TRBV6-1 and TRBJ1-2; D gene uncertain. The CDR3 covers 15 residues. Germline values: CDR1 MNHNS, CDR2 SASEGT. The CDR3 sequence is CASSEYGDSGYDYTF. DNA for the CDR3: TGTGCCAGCAGTGAATACGGGGATTCGGGCTATGACTACACCTTC.